The rows below give T cell receptor beta chains drawn from one sample of a study of metastatic and nonmetastatic thyroid tumors. TCRdb recomputed clones from the PCR reads via MiXCR. The sample yields around 36,000 clones, 25% to 30% seen once. The sequenced sample consisted of blood. These receptors were taken from a female donor with papillary thyroid cancer or a benign thyroid nodule (not recorded which). Some clones in this sample may be carry-over from other donors' samples. Both conserved end residues are part of each CDR3. D genes are given only for firm matches. Size tells how often a clone was seen (once, few, many) or the class of an expanded clone, and some rows leave it out.

v_call	j_call	clone_size	d_call	cdr3_aa	cdr3_nt
TRBV14	TRBJ1-2	-	-	CASSRRQLYGYSF	TGTGCCAGCAGCCGACGACAACTCTATGGCTACTCCTTC
TRBV15	TRBJ2-1	-	TRBD1	CATSRTCSPLRGHGSQFF	TGTGCCACCAGCAGAACCTGCAGCCCCCTCAGGGGGCACGGGTCACAGTTCTTC
TRBV6-1	TRBJ2-2	medium-sized	TRBD1	CASNQGATGELFF	TGTGCCAGCAATCAGGGGGCGACCGGGGAGCTGTTTTTT
TRBV6-1	TRBJ1-5	-	-	CSTLTHGNQPQHF	TGTTCCACTCTGACCCATGGAAATCAGCCCCAGCATTTT
TRBV6-5	TRBJ2-7	medium-sized	TRBD1	CASSYPSGTGSYEQYF	TGTGCCAGCAGTTACCCTTCCGGGACAGGGAGCTACGAGCAGTACTTC
TRBV7-8	TRBJ1-2	few	TRBD1	CASSSSGGGLLGYTF	TGTGCCAGCAGCTCTTCAGGGGGCGGGTTGTTGGGCTACACCTTC
TRBV9	TRBJ2-2	-	-	CASSLDGGIYTGELFF	TGTGCCAGCAGCTTAGACGGGGGAATCTACACCGGGGAGCTGTTTTTT
TRBV7-9	TRBJ2-1	many	TRBD1	CAGTGRLNEQFF	TGTGCCGGGACAGGGAGACTAAATGAGCAGTTCTTC
TRBV6-1	TRBJ2-1	few	-	CASSASSCDLVEQFF	TGTGCCAGCAGTGCCTCTAGCTGTGACCTGGTTGAGCAGTTCTTC
TRBV25-1	TRBJ1-2	many	-	CASSARDKHPSYGYTF	TGTGCCAGCAGTGCCCGGGACAAGCACCCCAGCTATGGCTACACCTTC
TRBV5-1	TRBJ1-4	many	TRBD1	CASSSGAGGEKLFF	TGCGCCAGCAGCTCCGGGGCAGGGGGGGAAAAACTGTTTTTT
TRBV6-6	TRBJ2-3	-	-	CASSYSQRTDTQYF	TGTGCCAGCAGTTACTCACAGAGGACAGATACGCAGTATTTT
TRBV3-1	TRBJ2-2	-	-	CASSQGTEGYTGELFF	TGTGCCAGCAGCCAGGGGACTGAAGGCTACACCGGGGAGCTGTTTTTT
TRBV20-1	TRBJ2-7	many	TRBD2	CSSTSGRFYEQYF	TGCAGTTCGACTAGCGGGAGATTCTACGAGCAGTACTTC